The present TCR beta chain was sequenced within a study of shared clonotypes between healthy human individuals. Germline CDR1 MNHNS, CDR2 SASEGT. V dropped 11 bases and J dropped 8; count of bases not matched to a gene: 8. This CDR3 region has 13 residues. TCRdb's table, derived via immunoSEQ multiplex PCR, lists solely in-frame clones and lacks some. The sample records nearly 1 million clones, less than 85% being singletons. This chain links TRBV6-1 with TRBJ1-6; 8 positions match TRBD1. The sequence came from a man in his late teens or twenties in good health. The specimen sequenced was memory CD4+ T cells sorted from blood. Subset indicated: CD45RA-negative fraction. The DNA for the CDR3 is TGTGCCGGACAGGGTCTGGGTGATTCACCCCTCCACTTT. Its translation: CAGQGLGDSPLHF.